The clone carrying this T cell receptor beta chain has only one observation. Its matching antigen is unknown. The assay was immunoSEQ multiplex PCR, and TCRdb's table has in-frame clones only and misses some. This table holds tens of thousands of clones, roughly nine tenths found once. The data originate from a study of T cell responses to AZD1222 COVID-19 vaccine. Broader study findings: The study reported that nearly half of spike-specific TCRs target unmutated variant regions.

The CDR3 extends over 13 amino acids. Germline lookup yields CDR1 SGHDT and CDR2 YYEEEE. V dropped 0 bases and J dropped 4 bases, with 8 bases sitting between them. Sequencing was performed on peripheral blood, taken on day 0 of AZD1222 vaccination. The clonotype was recovered from an adult in good health. The chain has TRBV5-6 and TRBJ2-7; D is unresolved. In DNA form, the CDR3 reads TGTGCCAGCAGCTTGGCTAGTCGTTACGAGCAGTACTTC. Protein sequence: CASSLASRYEQYF.